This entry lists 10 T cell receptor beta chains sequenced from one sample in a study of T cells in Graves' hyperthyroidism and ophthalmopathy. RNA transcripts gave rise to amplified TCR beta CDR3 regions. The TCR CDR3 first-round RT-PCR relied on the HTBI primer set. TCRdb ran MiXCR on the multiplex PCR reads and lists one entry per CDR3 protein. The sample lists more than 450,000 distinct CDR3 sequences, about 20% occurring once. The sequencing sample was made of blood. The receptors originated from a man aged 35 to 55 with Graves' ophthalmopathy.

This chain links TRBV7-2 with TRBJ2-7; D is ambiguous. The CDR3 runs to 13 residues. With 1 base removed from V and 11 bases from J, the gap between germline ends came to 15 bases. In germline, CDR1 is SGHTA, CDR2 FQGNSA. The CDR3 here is CASSLVAVPPEYF. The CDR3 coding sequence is TGTGCCAGCAGCTTAGTTGCTGTCCCACCAGAGTACTTC.

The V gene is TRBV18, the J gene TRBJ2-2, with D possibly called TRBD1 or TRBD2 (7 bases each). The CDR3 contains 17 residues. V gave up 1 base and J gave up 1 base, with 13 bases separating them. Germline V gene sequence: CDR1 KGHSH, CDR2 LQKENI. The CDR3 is CASSPRGGQRNTGELFF. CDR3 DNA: TGTGCCAGCTCACCACGCGGGGGACAGAGGAACACCGGGGAGCTGTTTTTT.

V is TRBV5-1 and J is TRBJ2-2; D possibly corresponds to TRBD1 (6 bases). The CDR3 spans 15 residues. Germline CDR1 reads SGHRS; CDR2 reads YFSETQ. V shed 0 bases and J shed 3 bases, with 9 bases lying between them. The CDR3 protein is CASSLEGQYTGELFF. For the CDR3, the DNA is TGCGCCAGCAGCTTGGAAGGACAGTACACCGGGGAGCTGTTTTTT.

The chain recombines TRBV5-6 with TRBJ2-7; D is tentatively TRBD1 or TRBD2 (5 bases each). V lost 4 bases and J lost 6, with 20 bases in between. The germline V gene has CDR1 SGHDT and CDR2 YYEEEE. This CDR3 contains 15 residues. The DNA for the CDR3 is TGTGCCAGCAGCCCTGCTACCAGAGGGGAGTCCGAGCAGTACTTC. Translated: CASSPATRGESEQYF.

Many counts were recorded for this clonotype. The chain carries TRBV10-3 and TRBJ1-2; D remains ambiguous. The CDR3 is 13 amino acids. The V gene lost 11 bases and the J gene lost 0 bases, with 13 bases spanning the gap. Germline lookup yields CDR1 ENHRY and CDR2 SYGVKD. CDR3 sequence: CAVAYATNYGYTF. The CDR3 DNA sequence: TGTGCCGTCGCCTACGCCACTAACTATGGCTACACCTTC.

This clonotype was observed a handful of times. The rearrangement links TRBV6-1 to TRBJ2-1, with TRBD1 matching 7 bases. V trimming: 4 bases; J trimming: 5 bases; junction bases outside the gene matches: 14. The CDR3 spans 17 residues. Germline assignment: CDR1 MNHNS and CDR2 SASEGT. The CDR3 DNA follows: TGTGCCAGCAGTGCTCCTAACTTTGACAGGGCCAACAATGAGCAGTTCTTC. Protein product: CASSAPNFDRANNEQFF.

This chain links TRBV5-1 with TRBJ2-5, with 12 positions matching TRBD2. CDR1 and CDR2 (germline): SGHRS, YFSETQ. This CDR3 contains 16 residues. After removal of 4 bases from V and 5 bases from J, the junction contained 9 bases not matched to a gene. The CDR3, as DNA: TGCGCCAGCAGCCCTCGGACTAGCGGGGTCTGGGAGACCCAGTACTTC. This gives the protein CASSPRTSGVWETQYF.

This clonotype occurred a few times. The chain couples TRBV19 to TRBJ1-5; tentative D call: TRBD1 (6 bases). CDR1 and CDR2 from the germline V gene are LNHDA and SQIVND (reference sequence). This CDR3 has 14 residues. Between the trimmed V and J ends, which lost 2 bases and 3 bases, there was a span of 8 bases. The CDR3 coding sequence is TGTGCCAGTAGTATACAGGGGCACAATCAGCCCCAGCATTTT. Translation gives CASSIQGHNQPQHF. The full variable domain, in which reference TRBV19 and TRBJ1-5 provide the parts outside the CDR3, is DGGITQSPKYLFRKEGQNVTLSCEQNLNHDAMYWYRQDPGQGLRLIYYSQIVNDFQKGDIAEGYSVSREKKESFPLTVTSAQKNPTAFYLCASSIQGHNQPQHFGDGTRLSIL.

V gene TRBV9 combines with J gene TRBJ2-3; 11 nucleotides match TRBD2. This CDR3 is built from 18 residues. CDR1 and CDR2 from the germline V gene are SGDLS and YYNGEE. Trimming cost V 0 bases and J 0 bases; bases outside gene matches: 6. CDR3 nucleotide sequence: TGTGCCAGCAGCGTAGGGCCTACTAGCGGGAGTAGCACAGATACGCAGTATTTT. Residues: CASSVGPTSGSSTDTQYF. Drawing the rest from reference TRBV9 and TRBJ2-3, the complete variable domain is DSGVTQTPKHLITATGQRVTLRCSPRSGDLSVYWYQQSLDQGLQFLIQYYNGEERAKGNILERFSAQQFPDLHSELNLSSLELGDSALYFCASSVGPTSGSSTDTQYFGPGTRLTVL.

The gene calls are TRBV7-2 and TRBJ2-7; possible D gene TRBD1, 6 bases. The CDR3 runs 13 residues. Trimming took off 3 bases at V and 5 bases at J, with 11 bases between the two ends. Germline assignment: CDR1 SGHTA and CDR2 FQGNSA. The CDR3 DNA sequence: TGTGCCAGCAGCTTCCGGACAGAAAACGAGCAGTACTTC. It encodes CASSFRTENEQYF.